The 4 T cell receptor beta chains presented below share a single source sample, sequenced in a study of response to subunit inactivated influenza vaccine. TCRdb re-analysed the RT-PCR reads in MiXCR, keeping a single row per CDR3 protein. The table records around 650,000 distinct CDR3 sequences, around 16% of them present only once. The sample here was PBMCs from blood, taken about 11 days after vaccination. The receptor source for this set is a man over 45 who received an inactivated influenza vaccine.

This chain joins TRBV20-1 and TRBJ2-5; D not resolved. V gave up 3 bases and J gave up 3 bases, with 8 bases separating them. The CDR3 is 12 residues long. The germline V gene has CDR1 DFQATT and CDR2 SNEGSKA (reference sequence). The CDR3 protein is CSARYGEETQYF. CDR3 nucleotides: TGCAGTGCTAGGTACGGAGAAGAGACCCAGTACTTC.

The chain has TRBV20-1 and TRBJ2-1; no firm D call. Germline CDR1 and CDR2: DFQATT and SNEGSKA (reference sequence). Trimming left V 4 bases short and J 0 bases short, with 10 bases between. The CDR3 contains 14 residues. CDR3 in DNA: TGCAGTGCTACAAAGGCCGTCTCCTACAATGAGCAGTTCTTC. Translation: CSATKAVSYNEQFF.

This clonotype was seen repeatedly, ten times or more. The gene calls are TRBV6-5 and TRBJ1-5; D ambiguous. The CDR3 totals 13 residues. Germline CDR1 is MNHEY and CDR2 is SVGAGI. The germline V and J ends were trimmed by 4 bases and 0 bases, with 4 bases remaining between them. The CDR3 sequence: CASSSNSNQPQHF. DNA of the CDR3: TGTGCCAGCAGTTCAAATAGCAATCAGCCCCAGCATTTT.

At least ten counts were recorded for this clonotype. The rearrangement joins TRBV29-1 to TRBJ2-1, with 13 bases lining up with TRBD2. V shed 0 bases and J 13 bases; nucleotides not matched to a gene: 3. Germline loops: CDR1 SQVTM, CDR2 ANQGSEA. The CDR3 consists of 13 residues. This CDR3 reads CSVEDGLAGVQFF. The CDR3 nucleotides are TGCAGCGTTGAAGACGGACTAGCGGGAGTTCAGTTCTTC.